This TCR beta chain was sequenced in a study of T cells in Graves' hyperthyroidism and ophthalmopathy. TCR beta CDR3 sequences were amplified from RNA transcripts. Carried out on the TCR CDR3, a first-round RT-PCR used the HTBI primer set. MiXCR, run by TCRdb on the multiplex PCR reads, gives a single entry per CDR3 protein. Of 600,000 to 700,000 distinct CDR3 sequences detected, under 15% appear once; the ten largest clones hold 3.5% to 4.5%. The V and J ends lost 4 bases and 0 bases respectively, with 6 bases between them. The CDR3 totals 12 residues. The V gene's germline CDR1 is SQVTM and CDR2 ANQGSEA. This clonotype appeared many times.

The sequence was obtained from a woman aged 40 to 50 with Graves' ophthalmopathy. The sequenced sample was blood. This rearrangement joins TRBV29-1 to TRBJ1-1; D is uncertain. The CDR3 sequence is CSVVIVNTEAFF. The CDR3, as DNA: TGCAGCGTTGTCATAGTGAACACTGAAGCTTTCTTT. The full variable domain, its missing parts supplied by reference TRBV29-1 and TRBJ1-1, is SAVISQKPSRDICQRGTSLTIQCQVDSQVTMMFWYRQQPGQSLTLIATANQGSEATYESGFVIDKFPISRPNLTFSTLTVSNMSPEDSSIYLCSVVIVNTEAFFGQGTRLTVV.